These 17 T cell receptor beta chains came from one sample sequenced in a study of blood T cell repertoires in COVID-19. Clones were read by immunoSEQ multiplex PCR, and TCRdb kept only the in-frame ones, dropping some. The sample records some 230,000 clones, about 88% being singletons. The source material was peripheral blood. These receptor sequences come from a woman in her forties or fifties with COVID-19, enrolled during active disease.

J is TRBJ2-2 and V is TRBV5-1; 16 positions match TRBD2. Germline values: CDR1 SGHRS, CDR2 YFSETQ. The CDR3 length is 18 residues. The V segment lost 4 bases and the J segment 4 bases; nucleotides outside the gene matches: 7. In DNA form, the CDR3 reads TGCGCCAGCAGCCCGGGACTAGCGGGGGGGCCCGGCACCGGGGAGCTGTTTTTT. This codes for CASSPGLAGGPGTGELFF.

The chain carries TRBV4-3 and TRBJ1-1; perhaps TRBD1 as D (6 bases). Germline CDR1 is LGHNA and CDR2 is YSLEER. Trimming pared 8 bases from V and 5 bases from J, leaving 15 bases between. The CDR3 runs 13 residues. CDR3 residues: CASDPKGGTEAFF. The CDR3, as DNA: TGCGCCAGCGACCCCAAGGGGGGGACTGAAGCTTTCTTT.

Here the CDR3 reads CASSKGAIQETQYF. The CDR3 DNA reads as TGTGCCAGCAGCAAGGGGGCCATACAAGAGACCCAGTACTTC. This chain joins TRBV2 and TRBJ2-5; TRBD1 matches at 7 bases. V shed 6 bases, J shed 2 bases, and the junction held 6 bases outside the gene matches. Germline V gene lookup returns CDR1 SNHLY and CDR2 FYNNEI. This CDR3 region has 14 residues.

V is TRBV27 and J is TRBJ1-4; 9 bases agree with TRBD1. The V gene end was trimmed by 5 bases and the J gene end by 2 bases; junction bases not matched to a gene: 15. The CDR3 runs to 19 residues. Germline V gives CDR1 MNHEY, CDR2 SMNVEV (reference sequence). CDR3: CASSLNRRIDRGTNEKLFF. CDR3 sequence (DNA): TGTGCCAGCAGTCTCAACCGCCGAATAGACAGGGGGACTAATGAAAAACTGTTTTTT.

The CDR3 loop is CASSDPPRTGGAFF. CDR3 DNA sequence: TGTGCCAGCAGCGACCCTCCTAGGACAGGGGGAGCTTTCTTT. The chain employs TRBV5-4 and TRBJ1-1; 10 positions agree with TRBD1. The ends lost 4 bases at V and 10 bases at J; junction bases unmatched: 10. The CDR3 has 14 amino acids. Germline CDR1 and CDR2: SGHNT and YYREEE (reference sequence).

A note on this clone: Other DNA sequences from this sample encode an identical CDR3 as well. The CDR3 DNA sequence: TGTGCCAGCAGTTTCGGGACACCTGGCTACACCTTC. Its protein is CASSFGTPGYTF. The chain carries TRBV6-2 or TRBV6-3 and TRBJ1-2, with D perhaps TRBD1 (6 bases). This CDR3 region has 12 residues. V was cut by 4 bases and J by 7 bases, with 10 bases left in between. Germline V gene sequence: CDR1 MNHEY, CDR2 SVGEGT.

This clone was found once. V usage is TRBV19 and J usage is TRBJ1-1; possible D gene TRBD1, 5 bases. The CDR3 is 17 amino acids. The germline V and J ends were trimmed by 5 bases and 6 bases, with 25 bases remaining between them. Germline values: CDR1 LNHDA, CDR2 SQIVND (reference sequence). CDR3 in amino acids: CASSSQNDVSWGAEAFF. The CDR3 DNA is TGTGCCAGTAGTTCCCAAAATGACGTCTCGTGGGGCGCTGAAGCTTTCTTT.

V usage is TRBV6-5 and J usage is TRBJ2-1; 7 bases are a match to TRBD1. Germline lookup yields CDR1 MNHEY and CDR2 SVGAGI. Trimming took 2 bases from V and 4 from J; bases not matched to a gene: 5. The CDR3 runs to 15 residues. Written as DNA, the CDR3 is TGTGCCAGCAGTTACGGGACAGTTCTGTACAATGAGCAGTTCTTC. It specifies CASSYGTVLYNEQFF.

This clone was seen a handful of times. The rearrangement joins TRBV2 to TRBJ2-3; D is undetermined. V lost 8 bases and J 2 bases, leaving 14 bases between the germline ends. The CDR3 runs to 14 residues. Germline V lookup: CDR1 SNHLY, CDR2 FYNNEI. CDR3 residues: CASDFGVSTDTQYF. The CDR3 DNA reads as TGTGCCAGCGATTTTGGAGTTTCCACAGATACGCAGTATTTT.

The chain uses TRBV9 and TRBJ2-3; the match to TRBD2 covers 9 bases. With V trimmed by 3 bases and J by 3 bases, 5 bases remained unmatched. The germline V gene encodes CDR1 SGDLS and CDR2 YYNGEE. The CDR3 is made up of 15 amino acids. The CDR3 nucleotides are TGTGCCAGCAGCGGCGGGGGGGCCGCAACAGATACGCAGTATTTT. This sequence encodes CASSGGGAATDTQYF.

On this clone itself: Other DNA sequences within the sample encode an identical CDR3. The chain links TRBV9 to TRBJ1-3; D ambiguous. The length of the CDR3 is 14 residues. Germline V gives CDR1 SGDLS, CDR2 YYNGEE. With 0 bases removed from V and 0 bases from J, the gap between germline ends came to 4 bases. The CDR3 sequence: CASSVAGSGNTIYF. In DNA form, the CDR3 reads TGTGCCAGCAGCGTAGCGGGCTCTGGAAACACCATATATTTT.

This sequence joins TRBV24-1 and TRBJ2-7; 13 nucleotides match TRBD2. This CDR3 region has 16 residues. The junction had 3 bases not matched to a gene; V was cut back by 1 base and J by 4 bases. Per germline, CDR1 KGHDR and CDR2 SFDVKD. CDR3 in amino acids: CATSDFGLAGDYEQYV. CDR3 DNA sequence: TGTGCCACCAGTGATTTTGGACTAGCGGGGGATTACGAGCAGTACGTC.

The chain joins TRBV28 to TRBJ1-6, with 10 bases identical to TRBD1. In germline, CDR1 is MDHEN, CDR2 SYDVKM. The trim removed 4 bases at V and 10 bases at J, leaving 4 bases unmatched. CDR3 length: 14 amino acids. DNA of the CDR3: TGTGCCAGCAGTTCCGGGACAGGGGAATCACCCCTCCACTTT. This gives the protein CASSSGTGESPLHF.

The V call is TRBV12-3 or TRBV12-4, the J call TRBJ1-2; 9 positions match TRBD1. The trim removed 8 bases at V and 8 bases at J, leaving 9 bases unmatched. The CDR3 is 13 residues long. DNA for the CDR3: TGTGCCAGCGGATTACAGGGGGCGCCCGGCTACACCTTC. Its translation: CASGLQGAPGYTF.

The rearrangement uses TRBV19 and TRBJ1-3; tentatively, D is TRBD1 (6 bases). This CDR3 spans 13 amino acids. CDR1 is LNHDA and CDR2 is SQIVND in the germline V gene (reference sequence). Trimming stripped 5 bases from V and 3 bases from J, with 8 bases between. CDR3 protein: CASSQGLGNTIYF. The CDR3 DNA follows: TGTGCCAGTAGTCAGGGGCTTGGAAACACCATATATTTT.

The genes are TRBV6-4 and TRBJ1-6; 7 bases agree with TRBD1. Per the germline V gene, CDR1 is MRHNA and CDR2 is SNTAGT. The CDR3 has 14 residues. Unmatched junction bases numbered 2, after V lost 4 bases and J lost 5 bases. The CDR3, as DNA: TGTGCCAGCAGTGTACAGGGGAATAATTCACCCCTCCACTTT. As protein: CASSVQGNNSPLHF.

CDR3 in DNA: TGTGCCACCAGCAGAGCGGGACAGATCACTGAAGCTTTCTTT. Translation: CATSRAGQITEAFF. V usage is TRBV15 and J usage is TRBJ1-1; 7 bases line up with TRBD1. Trimming took 1 base from V and 4 from J; bases not matched to a gene: 3. The CDR3 sequence is 14 residues long. In germline, CDR1 is LNHNV, CDR2 YYDKDF (reference sequence).